What follows are 24 T cell receptor beta chains derived from one specimen sequenced in a study of blood T cell repertoires in COVID-19. Here immunoSEQ multiplex PCR was the method, and the copy in TCRdb shows in-frame clones only, minus some. Found here are some 150,000 clones, 88% of them singletons; the top ten hold about 2.5%. Sequencing was done on a sample of peripheral blood. Receptor source: a human donor in a cohort sampled during active COVID-19.

CDR3 protein: CASSSPLARVTGELFF. DNA of the CDR3: TGTGCCAGCAGCTCCCCACTAGCCAGAGTGACCGGGGAGCTGTTTTTT. This chain links TRBV7-2 with TRBJ2-2; TRBD2 is a possible D gene (6 bases). Trimming cost V 4 bases and J 5 bases, with 17 bases left between them. The CDR3 is 16 amino acids. Per the germline V gene, CDR1 is SGHTA and CDR2 is FQGNSA.

This chain uses TRBV5-1 with TRBJ2-1; maybe TRBD1 (6 bases). Trimming pared 4 bases from V and 0 bases from J, leaving 11 bases between. Germline V CDR1 and CDR2: SGHRS, YFSETQ. The CDR3 extends over 15 amino acids. CDR3 in amino acids: CASSITGSSYNEQFF. In DNA, the CDR3 is TGCGCCAGCAGCATCACAGGGAGCTCCTACAATGAGCAGTTCTTC. Looking up the rest from reference TRBV5-1 and TRBJ2-1 gives the full variable domain: KAGVTQTPRYLIKTRGQQVTLSCSPISGHRSVSWYQQTPGQGLQFLFEYFSETQRNKGNFPGRFSGRQFSNSRSEMNVSTLELGDSALYLCASSITGSSYNEQFFGPGTRLTVL.

V usage is TRBV28 and J usage is TRBJ1-5, with D possibly TRBD1 on 5 matching bases. Trimming took off 6 bases at V and 4 bases at J, with 16 bases between the two ends. Germline V gives CDR1 MDHEN, CDR2 SYDVKM. This CDR3 comprises 15 residues. The CDR3 sequence is CASRSQGSGNQPQHF. The DNA of the CDR3 is TGTGCCAGCAGGTCGCAGGGAAGTGGAAATCAGCCCCAGCATTTT.

The chain employs TRBV4-2 and TRBJ1-3; D is ambiguous. The V gene's germline CDR1 is LGHNA and CDR2 YNFKEQ. The CDR3 spans 13 residues. Deletions cut 4 bases from V and 3 bases from J, with 7 bases between. Here the CDR3 DNA reads TGTGCCAGCAGCCGGGAGTTTGGAAACACCATATATTTT. It is translated as CASSREFGNTIYF.

This sequence joins TRBV5-1 and TRBJ2-2; 10 bases are a match to TRBD1. The CDR3 consists of 15 residues. Germline V lookup: CDR1 SGHRS, CDR2 YFSETQ. After removal of 3 bases from V and 6 bases from J, the junction contained 5 bases not matched to a gene. The CDR3 spells CASSWGQGISGELFF. CDR3 DNA: TGCGCCAGCAGCTGGGGACAGGGGATTTCCGGGGAGCTGTTTTTT.

The CDR3 DNA is TGCGCCAGCAGCGGGGGACGGGGGGGCCCGAAGACCCAGTACTTC. It specifies CASSGGRGGPKTQYF. The chain carries TRBV5-1 and TRBJ2-5; 8 bases line up with TRBD2. The V segment lost 4 bases and the J segment 6 bases; nucleotides outside the gene matches: 11. The V gene's germline CDR1 is SGHRS and CDR2 YFSETQ. This CDR3 has 15 amino acids.

Note on this clone: Other DNA sequences in this sample translate to the same CDR3. V and J are TRBV7-2 and TRBJ2-3; 7 bases align to TRBD2. The CDR3 runs 16 residues. Unmatched junction bases numbered 3, after V lost 0 bases and J lost 0 bases. CDR1 and CDR2 (germline): SGHTA, FQGNSA. The CDR3 is CASSLAGGGSTDTQYF. The DNA for the CDR3 is TGTGCCAGCAGCTTAGCGGGGGGAGGGAGCACAGATACGCAGTATTTT.

CDR3 DNA sequence: TGTGCCAGCAGTTTGACACCTTATAGCAATCAGCCCCAGCATTTT. It is translated as CASSLTPYSNQPQHF. The chain joins TRBV28 to TRBJ1-5; D is undetermined. The V gene lost 3 bases and the J gene lost 0 bases, with 9 bases spanning the gap. This CDR3 is built from 15 residues. Germline loops: CDR1 MDHEN, CDR2 SYDVKM.

This chain links TRBV7-9 with TRBJ2-2, with D maybe TRBD1 (5 bases). The CDR3 totals 13 residues. V was trimmed by 7 bases and J by 4 bases, leaving 10 bases between them. Per the germline V gene, CDR1 is SEHNR and CDR2 is FQNEAQ (reference sequence). This chain's CDR3 is CASTPQGTGELFF. CDR3 bases: TGTGCCAGCACCCCGCAGGGCACCGGGGAGCTGTTTTTT.

The V call is TRBV9, the J call TRBJ1-1; D is unclear. Looked up from germline, CDR1 is SGDLS and CDR2 is YYNGEE. V lost 7 bases to trimming and J lost 1 base, with 14 bases between them. The length of the CDR3 is 14 residues. CDR3 protein: CASSGRPSNTEAFF. DNA of the CDR3: TGTGCCAGCTCAGGCAGACCTTCGAACACTGAAGCTTTCTTT.

The chain couples TRBV28 to TRBJ1-1; TRBD1 aligns across 7 bases. V lost 8 bases and J lost 2; bases outside the gene matches: 8. Per the germline V gene, CDR1 is MDHEN and CDR2 is SYDVKM. CDR3 length equals 14 residues. CDR3 protein: CASLTGQTNTEAFF. CDR3 DNA sequence: TGTGCCAGCCTAACGGGACAGACAAACACTGAAGCTTTCTTT.

This clone appeared a few times. This sequence joins TRBV4-3 and TRBJ1-4; D not resolved. Germline loops: CDR1 LGHNA, CDR2 YSLEER. With 1 base removed from V and 5 bases from J, the gap between germline ends came to 8 bases. The CDR3 covers 14 residues. This CDR3 reads CASSQGSGNEKLFF. The CDR3 DNA is TGCGCCAGCAGCCAAGGGAGCGGAAATGAAAAACTGTTTTTT.

Notes on this clone: At one of its ends the junction is not consistent with the germline gene, which may arise from a read error. The CDR3 here is CAINEGQIYGYTF. The CDR3 DNA follows: TGTGCCATCAATGAGGGACAAATCTATGGCTACACCTTC. The chain carries TRBV10-3 and TRBJ1-2; possibly TRBD1 for D (6 bases). The CDR3 is 13 residues long. Looked up from germline, CDR1 is ENHRY and CDR2 is SYGVKD.

For the CDR3, the DNA is TGTGCCAGCAGCCAAGGTACAGGGCAGGATGGCTACACCTTC. It codes for CASSQGTGQDGYTF. The V and J genes are TRBV3-1 (or the pseudogene TRBV3-2) and TRBJ1-2; tentatively, D is TRBD1 (6 bases). The germline gives CDR1 LGHDT, CDR2 YNNKEL (reference sequence). V was shortened by 1 base and J by 6 bases, with 12 bases between the two germline ends. The CDR3 runs to 14 residues.

V usage is TRBV7-8 and J usage is TRBJ1-1; possible D gene TRBD1, 6 bases. CDR3 length: 16 residues. Between the trimmed V and J ends, which lost 3 bases and 0 bases, there was a span of 14 bases. Germline V lookup: CDR1 SGHVS, CDR2 FQNEAQ. The CDR3 loop is CASSFVTGIMNTEAFF. CDR3 coding DNA: TGTGCCAGCAGCTTCGTAACAGGGATAATGAACACTGAAGCTTTCTTT. The whole variable domain, filled in from reference TRBV7-8 and TRBJ1-1, reads GAGVSQSPRYKVAKRGQDVALRCDPISGHVSLFWYQQALGQGPEFLTYFQNEAQLDKSGLPSDRFFAERPEGSVSTLKIQRTQQEDSAVYLCASSFVTGIMNTEAFFGQGTRLTVV.

The genes are TRBV24-1 and TRBJ2-5, with 7 bases lining up with TRBD2. Germline CDR1 reads KGHDR; CDR2 reads SFDVKD. V dropped 2 bases and J dropped 5; count of bases not matched to a gene: 10. The CDR3 consists of 16 residues. The CDR3 is CATSDSGGFASETQYF. In DNA, the CDR3 is TGTGCCACCAGTGATTCCGGGGGGTTTGCTTCGGAGACCCAGTACTTC.

The V and J genes are TRBV30 and TRBJ1-1; D may be TRBD1 (5 bases). In germline, CDR1 is GTSNPN, CDR2 SVGIG (reference sequence). This CDR3 region has 13 residues. V was shortened by 2 bases and J by 0 bases, with 7 bases between the two germline ends. The CDR3 DNA reads as TGTGCCTGGAGTAGGGGCATGAACACTGAAGCTTTCTTT. This translates into CAWSRGMNTEAFF.

The chain recombines TRBV5-1 with TRBJ2-2, with a possible D match to TRBD2 (5 bases). The CDR3 extends over 14 amino acids. Germline V gene lookup returns CDR1 SGHRS and CDR2 YFSETQ. V was clipped by 1 base and J by 7 bases, with 11 bases between them. The DNA of the CDR3 is TGCGCCAGCAGCTTGTATCTCCGGGACGGGGAGCTGTTTTTT. Protein sequence: CASSLYLRDGELFF.

The chain combines TRBV9 with TRBJ2-7; perhaps TRBD2 as D (5 bases). Germline V CDR1 and CDR2: SGDLS, YYNGEE. This CDR3 is 14 amino acids long. Trimming removed 4 bases from V and 7 bases from J, with 18 bases in between. CDR3 sequence reads: CASSPQRTAREQYF. CDR3 coding DNA: TGTGCCAGCAGCCCCCAGCGGACCGCGAGGGAGCAGTACTTC.

The CDR3 DNA reads TGTGCCAGCAGTGAGACTTCTGTGTACAATGAGCAGTTCTTC. Translating gives CASSETSVYNEQFF. The V and J genes are TRBV6-2 or TRBV6-3 and TRBJ2-1; D is undetermined. The CDR3 has 14 residues. The ends were cut back, 5 bases at V and 4 bases at J, with 12 bases in the middle. Germline-derived CDR1 and CDR2 are MNHEY and SVGEGT.

The chain recombines TRBV15 with TRBJ2-4, with no clear D. The CDR3 covers 15 residues. Trimming took 0 bases from V and 4 from J, leaving 10 bases between them. The V gene's germline CDR1 is LNHNV and CDR2 YYDKDF (reference sequence). CDR3: CATSRDPELKNIQYF. The CDR3 DNA is TGTGCCACCAGCAGAGATCCGGAGCTGAAAAACATTCAGTACTTC.

This chain joins TRBV27 and TRBJ1-4, with a weak D call TRBD1 (6 bases). The CDR3 length is 13 residues. V dropped 6 bases and J dropped 8 bases, with 13 bases sitting between them. Germline CDR1 is MNHEY and CDR2 is SMNVEV (reference sequence). DNA for the CDR3: TGTGCCAGCAGGGACCTCAGGGGCGAAAAACTGTTTTTT. It encodes CASRDLRGEKLFF.

This chain joins TRBV7-2 and TRBJ1-3, with no clear D. Germline lookup yields CDR1 SGHTA and CDR2 FQGNSA. Trimming took 5 bases from V and 4 from J, leaving 12 bases between them. The CDR3 is made up of 14 amino acids. Here the CDR3 DNA reads TGTGCCAGCAGCCGGTCAGCGGGCGGAAACACCATATATTTT. Its protein product is CASSRSAGGNTIYF.

The gene calls are TRBV2 and TRBJ2-1, with a possible D match to TRBD1 (5 bases). V gave up 1 base and J gave up 1 base, with 8 bases separating them. Germline V gene sequence: CDR1 SNHLY, CDR2 FYNNEI. The CDR3 has 15 residues. CDR3 in DNA: TGTGCCAGCAGTGAAGATAGGGGTTCCTACAATGAGCAGTTCTTC. Amino acids: CASSEDRGSYNEQFF.